The sample holds a few counts of the clone carrying this T cell receptor (beta chain). This sample is drawn from a study of shared clonotypes between healthy human individuals. TCRdb's copy holds only in-frame clones and misses some; the assay was immunoSEQ multiplex PCR. The data contain 110,000 or so clones, around 71% of them singletons. Germline V gene data show CDR1 as MDHEN and CDR2 as SYDVKM. Trimming cost V 5 bases and J 2 bases, with 16 bases left between them. The CDR3 has 15 residues. HIV-negative, healthy adults without recent acute infections or vaccinations were the donors. Adult Caucasians living in Nashville, Tennessee made up all of the donors.

Sequencing was performed on memory CD8+ T cells sorted from blood. Subset indicated: CD45RO+ cells pooled with CCR7-negative TemRA cells. This TCR derives from a woman younger than 45 in good health. The chain employs TRBV28 and TRBJ2-7; D is possibly TRBD1 (5 bases). The chain's CDR3 is CASSKQVSWPYEQYF. As DNA, the CDR3 is TGTGCCAGCAGTAAACAGGTCTCATGGCCCTACGAGCAGTACTTC.